The 17 T cell receptor beta chains listed next were all sequenced from one sample in a study of OX40 agonist ivuxolimab in advanced cancers. TCRdb's table, derived via immunoSEQ multiplex PCR, lists solely in-frame clones and lacks some. The sample has some 53,000 clones; approximately 94% are singletons. Sequenced material: CD4+ or CD8+ T cells sorted from blood, taken in a trial of the OX40 agonist ivuxolimab. The receptors come from an adult with an advanced solid tumor such as melanoma, head and neck, liver or kidney cancer.

The sample holds one count of this clone. V and J are TRBV19 and TRBJ2-1; D gene ambiguous. The V and J ends lost 3 bases and 6 bases respectively, with 9 bases between them. The germline CDR1 and CDR2 sequences are LNHDA and SQIVND (reference sequence). There are 13 residues in the CDR3. This CDR3 reads CASSMVLGNEQFF. CDR3 DNA: TGTGCCAGTAGTATGGTCCTAGGCAATGAGCAGTTCTTC.

In its sample, this clone was seen once. The genes are TRBV7-8 and TRBJ1-2; D remains unclear. The CDR3 extends over 13 amino acids. Germline V gene lookup returns CDR1 SGHVS and CDR2 FQNEAQ. With 3 bases removed from V and 4 bases from J, the gap between germline ends came to 9 bases. CDR3 loop: CASSLVASYGYTF. CDR3 nucleotides: TGTGCCAGCAGCTTGGTTGCCTCCTATGGCTACACCTTC.

The V gene is TRBV7-9, the J gene TRBJ1-2; weak D call: TRBD1 (5 bases). V lost 11 bases and J 5 bases, leaving 18 bases between the germline ends. CDR1 and CDR2 (germline): SEHNR, FQNEAQ (reference sequence). The CDR3 length is 13 residues. The CDR3 DNA sequence: TGTGCCTATCTGACCGACGGGACGTATGGCTACACCTTC. It specifies CAYLTDGTYGYTF.

The chain uses TRBV9 and TRBJ2-1, with unresolved D. Germline CDR1 SGDLS, CDR2 YYNGEE. V was trimmed by 4 bases and J by 10 bases, leaving 24 bases between them. This CDR3 contains 16 residues. CDR3 amino acids: CASSTSVMDSSFEQFF. CDR3 DNA sequence: TGTGCCAGCAGCACAAGCGTAATGGATTCCTCCTTCGAGCAGTTCTTC.

The J gene is TRBJ1-1, the V gene TRBV19, with D possibly TRBD1 on 5 matching bases. The germline V gene has CDR1 LNHDA and CDR2 SQIVND (reference sequence). V lost 2 bases to trimming and J lost 1 base, with 11 bases between them. This CDR3 comprises 15 residues. The CDR3 coding sequence is TGTGCCAGTAGTATACGGGGCACTTGGAACACTGAAGCTTTCTTT. This gives the protein CASSIRGTWNTEAFF.

This clone was seen just once. The rearrangement uses TRBV4-1 and TRBJ1-6, with TRBD1 matching 9 bases. CDR1 is MGHRA, CDR2 YSYEKL, per germline. This CDR3 has 15 amino acids. V lost 3 bases, J lost 10 bases, and 7 bases stayed unmatched. CDR3 sequence reads: CASSHGDRAKSPLHF. In DNA form, the CDR3 reads TGCGCCAGCAGCCACGGGGACAGGGCCAAATCACCCCTCCACTTT.

V gene TRBV28 combines with J gene TRBJ2-7; a weak D match, TRBD2 (5 bases). Germline CDR1 MDHEN, CDR2 SYDVKM. This CDR3 is built from 15 residues. V lost 2 bases, J lost 2 bases, and 13 bases lay in between. CDR3 amino acids: CASSLPSDGAYEQYF. The CDR3 DNA is TGTGCCAGCAGTTTACCCTCTGACGGGGCCTACGAGCAGTACTTC.

This rearrangement joins TRBV5-6 to TRBJ2-7; D not resolved. The CDR3 consists of 11 residues. Trimming cost V 2 bases and J 7 bases, with 7 bases left between them. CDR1 and CDR2 from the germline V gene are SGHDT and YYEEEE. CDR3 protein: CASSFGAEQYF. The CDR3, as DNA: TGTGCCAGCAGCTTTGGCGCTGAGCAGTACTTC.

The rearrangement joins TRBV29-1 to TRBJ2-7; TRBD1 matches at 11 bases. The V gene's germline CDR1 is SQVTM and CDR2 ANQGSEA. The CDR3 sequence is 14 residues long. The ends lost 6 bases at V and 5 bases at J; junction bases unmatched: 9. The chain's CDR3 is CSVSGQGAVDEQYF. The CDR3 DNA is TGCAGCGTAAGCGGACAGGGGGCGGTCGACGAGCAGTACTTC.

The chain employs TRBV7-6 and TRBJ2-5; 9 nucleotides line up with TRBD2. This CDR3 is 14 amino acids long. J lost 9 bases, V lost 1 base, and 6 bases had no gene match. Germline V gene sequence: CDR1 SGHVS, CDR2 FNYEAQ. For the CDR3, the DNA is TGTGCCAGCAGCTTAGACCAGGGCGGGAGGGCCCAGTACTTC. Its translation is CASSLDQGGRAQYF.

V usage is TRBV7-9 and J usage is TRBJ2-1; 12 bases are shared with TRBD2. The CDR3 is 17 residues long. CDR1 SEHNR and CDR2 FQNEAQ come from the germline V gene (reference sequence). V shed 5 bases, J shed 0 bases, and the junction held 5 bases outside the gene matches. CDR3 in DNA: TGTGCCAGCAGCGGGACTAGCGGGTTGAGCTCCTACAATGAGCAGTTCTTC. This translates into CASSGTSGLSSYNEQFF.

The genes are TRBV25-1 and TRBJ2-7; no definite D call. The CDR3 runs 10 residues. The ends were cut back, 3 bases at V and 6 bases at J, with 3 bases in the middle. The germline V gene has CDR1 MGHDK and CDR2 SYGVNS. CDR3 DNA sequence: TGTGCCAGCAGTGATTTCGAGCAGTACTTC. As protein: CASSDFEQYF.

This clone occurred once. The chain uses TRBV6-1 and TRBJ1-2; D uncertain. Germline assignment: CDR1 MNHNS and CDR2 SASEGT. This CDR3 comprises 10 residues. Trimming cost V 1 base and J 7 bases, with 1 base left between them. The CDR3 DNA follows: TGTGCCAGCAGTGAAGGTGGCTACACCTTC. Translation: CASSEGGYTF.

This clone was seen only a few times. The CDR3 protein is CASSQVAGMTGELFF. In DNA, the CDR3 is TGTGCCAGCAGCCAAGTGGCAGGGATGACCGGGGAGCTGTTTTTT. The chain links TRBV14 to TRBJ2-2; D possibly corresponds to TRBD1 (5 bases). Trimming removed 1 base at V and 5 bases at J, with 11 bases between. Per the germline V gene, CDR1 is SGHDN and CDR2 is FVKESK. This CDR3 comprises 15 residues.

The V call is TRBV6-1, the J call TRBJ1-2; D is ambiguous. Germline V lookup: CDR1 MNHNS, CDR2 SASEGT. This CDR3 has 13 residues. The V gene lost 6 bases and the J gene lost 2 bases, with 10 bases spanning the gap. As DNA, the CDR3 is TGTGCCAGCAGGATCGACGGAAACTATGGCTACACCTTC. Its translation: CASRIDGNYGYTF.

The V gene is TRBV28, the J gene TRBJ2-2; D is unresolved. Per the germline V gene, CDR1 is MDHEN and CDR2 is SYDVKM. With 3 bases removed from V and 4 bases from J, the gap between germline ends came to 3 bases. The CDR3 loop spans 12 amino acids. DNA for the CDR3: TGTGCCAGCAGTTTCCCCACCGGGGAGCTGTTTTTT. This sequence encodes CASSFPTGELFF.

The table lists this clone with a few counts. CDR3 sequence reads: CASSQVKTAVGEQYF. In DNA form, the CDR3 reads TGCGCCAGCAGCCAAGTTAAGACAGCGGTCGGCGAGCAGTACTTC. This sequence joins TRBV4-1 and TRBJ2-7; either TRBD1 or TRBD2 may supply D (5 bases each). V lost 1 base to trimming and J lost 6 bases, with 16 bases between them. CDR1 is MGHRA, CDR2 YSYEKL, per germline. The CDR3 totals 15 residues.